The 6 T cell receptor beta chains given below trace back to one sample, sequenced in a study of blood T cell repertoires in COVID-19. TCRdb's table, derived via immunoSEQ multiplex PCR, lists solely in-frame clones and lacks some. This table holds approximately 220,000 clones, about 83% found once. The sequencing input was PBMCs or T cells enriched from blood (not recorded which). These receptors all come from a woman in her thirties or forties who had been exposed to COVID-19.

This clone was seen a handful of times. Other nucleotide sequences from this sample produce the same CDR3. V usage is TRBV7-2 and J usage is TRBJ2-3; no firm D call. CDR3 length: 12 amino acids. V was cut by 5 bases and J by 2 bases, with 5 bases left in between. The germline CDR1 and CDR2 sequences are SGHTA and FQGNSA. The CDR3 spells CASSLYTDTQYF. The CDR3 coding sequence is TGTGCCAGCAGCCTATACACAGATACGCAGTATTTT. Combining the CDR3 with reference TRBV7-2 and TRBJ2-3 gives the whole variable domain GAGVSQSPSNKVTEKGKDVELRCDPISGHTALYWYRQSLGQGLEFLIYFQGNSAPDKSGLPSDRFSAERTGGSVSTLTIQRTQQEDSAVYLCASSLYTDTQYFGPGTRLTVL.

This rearrangement joins TRBV7-3 to TRBJ1-2; no firm D call. Looked up from germline, CDR1 is SGHTA and CDR2 is FQGTGA. Trimming removed 3 bases from V and 4 bases from J, with 12 bases in between. This CDR3 has 14 residues. The CDR3 is CASSLNPGIYGYTF. CDR3 nucleotide sequence: TGTGCCAGCAGCTTGAATCCGGGGATCTATGGCTACACCTTC.

The chain couples TRBV7-6 to TRBJ2-3; D is perhaps TRBD2 (5 bases). Germline loops: CDR1 SGHVS, CDR2 FNYEAQ. The length of the CDR3 is 11 residues. Deletions cut 8 bases from V and 6 bases from J, with 9 bases between. In DNA form, the CDR3 reads TGTGCCAGCTCTGGCGGGGATACGCAGTATTTT. Amino acids: CASSGGDTQYF.

The chain joins TRBV3-1 (or the pseudogene TRBV3-2) to TRBJ1-1; D call uncertain. Trimming left V 6 bases short and J 5 bases short, with 7 bases between. CDR1 and CDR2 from the germline V gene are LGHDT and YNNKEL (reference sequence). This CDR3 region has 11 residues. The CDR3 spells CASRTGTEAFF. CDR3 DNA sequence: TGTGCCAGCAGGACCGGGACTGAAGCTTTCTTT.

This chain uses TRBV7-2 with TRBJ2-2; TRBD1 matches at 8 bases. The CDR3 extends over 16 amino acids. With 2 bases clipped from V and 7 bases from J, the junction kept 9 bases outside the gene matches. Germline-derived CDR1 and CDR2 are SGHTA and FQGNSA. CDR3 loop: CASSLLGTGIVGELFF. DNA for the CDR3: TGTGCCAGCAGCTTACTCGGGACAGGAATTGTCGGGGAGCTGTTTTTT. The full variable domain, rest sourced from reference TRBV7-2 and TRBJ2-2, is GAGVSQSPSNKVTEKGKDVELRCDPISGHTALYWYRQSLGQGLEFLIYFQGNSAPDKSGLPSDRFSAERTGGSVSTLTIQRTQQEDSAVYLCASSLLGTGIVGELFFGEGSRLTVL.

The chain joins TRBV19 to TRBJ1-2; D not certain. Trimming removed 4 bases from V and 6 bases from J, with 12 bases in between. From germline, CDR1 is LNHDA and CDR2 SQIVND (reference sequence). This CDR3 is built from 13 residues. CDR3 sequence (DNA): TGTGCCAGTAGTAATCCCCCGAGGGATGGCTACACCTTC. Protein sequence: CASSNPPRDGYTF.